The 32 T cell receptor beta chains reported below all come from one sample, sequenced in a study of Graves' ophthalmopathy and Graves' hyperthyroidism. Using RNA transcripts, the TCR beta CDR3 regions were amplified. RT-PCR with HTBI primers came first, then second-round multiplex PCR. TCRdb itself ran the multiplex PCR reads through MiXCR, one entry per CDR3 protein. The sample carries hundreds of thousands of distinct CDR3 sequences, 35% to 50% recorded once. Sequenced sample: peripheral blood. The receptors derive from an adult man with Graves' ophthalmopathy.

The chain is built from TRBV20-1 and TRBJ1-2, with a tentative D call TRBD1 (5 bases). V was pared by 6 bases and J by 6 bases, with 17 bases between. This CDR3 contains 13 residues. Germline CDR1 is DFQATT and CDR2 is SNEGSKA (reference sequence). CDR3 in amino acids: CSAAHGGVDGYTF. The CDR3 DNA sequence: TGCAGTGCCGCCCATGGGGGTGTCGATGGCTACACCTTC.

This sequence joins TRBV25-1 and TRBJ1-5; 9 bases are a match to TRBD1. Germline CDR1 MGHDK, CDR2 SYGVNS. The CDR3 spans 14 residues. Unmatched junction bases numbered 6, after V lost 5 bases and J lost 7 bases. The CDR3 DNA follows: TGTGCCAGCAGTTTCCACAGGGGGCGGCAGCCCCAGCATTTT. Amino acid sequence: CASSFHRGRQPQHF.

The chain combines TRBV11-1 with TRBJ1-1, with 8 positions matching TRBD1. Per the germline V gene, CDR1 is SGHAT and CDR2 is FQDESV (reference sequence). This CDR3 region has 14 residues. The J segment lost 6 bases and the V segment lost 6 bases, leaving 9 bases of the junction unmatched. The CDR3 coding sequence is TGTGCCAGCAGTGCTCCAGGGGGCCTCGCTGAAGCTTTCTTT. Its translation: CASSAPGGLAEAFF.

The chain is built from TRBV20-1 and TRBJ1-3; D unresolved. The germline CDR1 and CDR2 sequences are DFQATT and SNEGSKA (reference sequence). This CDR3 has 14 residues. V dropped 5 bases and J dropped 0 bases, with 11 bases sitting between them. In DNA, the CDR3 is TGCAGTGCTTACGGGAGGGCCTCTGGAAACACCATATATTTT. It yields the protein CSAYGRASGNTIYF.

This sequence joins TRBV7-6 and TRBJ1-2; D ambiguous. The CDR3 runs 14 residues. Deletions cut 5 bases from V and 8 bases from J, with 18 bases between. CDR1 and CDR2 from the germline V gene are SGHVS and FNYEAQ. The CDR3 sequence is CASSQEVGLWGYTF. As DNA, the CDR3 is TGTGCCAGCAGCCAAGAGGTAGGGTTGTGGGGCTACACCTTC.

The V gene is TRBV7-9, the J gene TRBJ2-5, with TRBD1 matching 8 bases. V trimming: 4 bases; J trimming: 0 bases; junction bases outside the gene matches: 10. Germline CDR1 reads SEHNR; CDR2 reads FQNEAQ (reference sequence). The CDR3 loop spans 17 amino acids. CDR3 in amino acids: CASSSTYRGEDQETQYF. As DNA, the CDR3 is TGTGCCAGCAGCTCTACCTACAGGGGGGAGGACCAAGAGACCCAGTACTTC. Using reference TRBV7-9 and TRBJ2-5 for the parts outside the CDR3, the full variable domain is DTGVSQNPRHKITKRGQNVTFRCDPISEHNRLYWYRQTLGQGPEFLTYFQNEAQLEKSRLLSDRFSAERPKGSFSTLEIQRTEQGDSAMYLCASSSTYRGEDQETQYFGPGTRLLVL.

This clonotype was seen at least ten times. The chain couples TRBV19 to TRBJ1-5; 10 bases are shared with TRBD1. This CDR3 has 16 residues. Germline lookup yields CDR1 LNHDA and CDR2 SQIVND (reference sequence). Losses at the gene ends were 7 bases for V and 6 bases for J; bases not matched to a gene: 12. The CDR3 region has the DNA TGTGCCAGTACTCCAGCCGGGACAGGGGTTCGTCAGCCCCAGCATTTT. Protein product: CASTPAGTGVRQPQHF.

This chain uses TRBV30 with TRBJ1-6; D is perhaps TRBD1 (5 bases). Germline V gene lookup returns CDR1 GTSNPN and CDR2 SVGIG (reference sequence). The CDR3 sequence is 18 residues long. V lost 1 base and J lost 7, with 23 bases in between. The CDR3 region is CAWSAQGRYEGSNSPLHF. CDR3 nucleotide sequence: TGTGCCTGGAGTGCACAAGGGCGATATGAGGGGAGCAATTCACCCCTCCACTTT.

J is TRBJ1-2 and V is TRBV20-1, with 9 bases identical to TRBD1. Germline V gene sequence: CDR1 DFQATT, CDR2 SNEGSKA (reference sequence). The CDR3 has 13 amino acids. In nucleotides, the CDR3 is TGCAGCCTTAAAAAGGGACAGGGCTATGGCTACACCTTC. Its translation is CSLKKGQGYGYTF.

The chain is built from TRBV20-1 and TRBJ2-3, with D tentatively TRBD1 (5 bases). The V gene's germline CDR1 is DFQATT and CDR2 SNEGSKA (reference sequence). The length of the CDR3 is 15 residues. Deletions cut 2 bases from V and 2 bases from J, with 14 bases between. The chain's CDR3 is CSARLPGGATDTQYF. DNA of the CDR3: TGCAGTGCTAGACTCCCCGGTGGGGCCACAGATACGCAGTATTTT.

This sequence joins TRBV15 and TRBJ1-2; D remains ambiguous. V lost 3 bases and J lost 5, with 10 bases in between. Germline V lookup: CDR1 LNHNV, CDR2 YYDKDF (reference sequence). The CDR3 is made up of 13 amino acids. Written as DNA, the CDR3 is TGTGCCACCAGCAGTGGACGAATATATGGCTACACCTTC. It codes for CATSSGRIYGYTF.

This chain joins TRBV10-3 and TRBJ1-4, with no clear D. The V end was cut by 8 bases, the J end by 10 bases, with 14 bases between. The CDR3 length is 12 residues. CDR1 is ENHRY and CDR2 is SYGVKD in the germline V gene. The CDR3 DNA reads as TGTGCCATCGCGGCAGGTCCTGGAAAACTGTTTTTT. Translation: CAIAAGPGKLFF.

This clonotype was recorded a few times. This rearrangement joins TRBV11-2 to TRBJ2-5; D unresolved. The CDR3 spans 15 residues. Between the trimmed V and J ends, which lost 5 bases and 1 base, there was a span of 14 bases. The V gene's germline CDR1 is SGHAT and CDR2 FQNNGV. This CDR3 reads CASSINPSTQETQYF. The CDR3 DNA sequence: TGTGCCAGCAGCATAAACCCTTCGACCCAAGAGACCCAGTACTTC.

This clonotype was seen a handful of times. The chain couples TRBV12-3 or TRBV12-4 to TRBJ2-7; 8 bases line up with TRBD2. Trimming cost V 6 bases and J 2 bases; bases outside gene matches: 12. This CDR3 spans 16 amino acids. The CDR3 DNA reads TGTGCCAGCAGCCCGAAGATTAGCGGGACGACCTACGAGCAGTACTTC. Its protein product is CASSPKISGTTYEQYF.

Many counts were recorded for this clonotype. The chain links TRBV7-9 to TRBJ1-2; 10 bases map to TRBD1. CDR3 length equals 15 residues. CDR1 is SEHNR and CDR2 is FQNEAQ in the germline V gene (reference sequence). V shed 0 bases and J 7 bases; nucleotides not matched to a gene: 5. The CDR3 is CASSLAGTGVPGYTF. CDR3 in DNA: TGTGCCAGCAGCTTAGCCGGGACAGGGGTCCCTGGCTACACCTTC.

Comment on this clonotype: An end of the junction does not agree with germline; a read error may underlie this. The chain is built from TRBV10-3 and TRBJ2-2; 7 nucleotides line up with TRBD2. Germline assignment: CDR1 ENHRY and CDR2 SYGVKD. The length of the CDR3 is 16 residues. CDR3 DNA: TGTGCCATCAGTGAGGCTAGCGGATTAAACACCCGGGAGCTGTTTTTT. Protein product: CAISEASGLNTRELFF.

The gene calls are TRBV7-9 and TRBJ2-5; D perhaps matches TRBD1 (5 bases). Trimming left V 5 bases short and J 4 bases short, with 20 bases between. CDR1 is SEHNR, CDR2 FQNEAQ, per germline (reference sequence). This CDR3 has 16 residues. The CDR3 is CASSQETGHRIETQYF. CDR3 bases: TGTGCCAGCAGCCAAGAAACAGGTCATAGGATAGAGACCCAGTACTTC. Looking up the rest from reference TRBV7-9 and TRBJ2-5 gives the full variable domain: DTGVSQNPRHKITKRGQNVTFRCDPISEHNRLYWYRQTLGQGPEFLTYFQNEAQLEKSRLLSDRFSAERPKGSFSTLEIQRTEQGDSAMYLCASSQETGHRIETQYFGPGTRLLVL.

This clonotype was counted ten times or more. The rearrangement uses TRBV19 and TRBJ1-2; tentative D call: TRBD1 (5 bases). V dropped 2 bases and J dropped 8 bases, with 12 bases sitting between them. Germline assignment: CDR1 LNHDA and CDR2 SQIVND (reference sequence). The CDR3 is 13 residues long. CDR3 DNA: TGTGCCAGTAGTATAACCGGGACGGAGGGCTACACCTTC. Protein: CASSITGTEGYTF.

A few counts support this clonotype. This chain links TRBV7-2 with TRBJ2-5, with TRBD2 identical over 11 bases. Looked up from germline, CDR1 is SGHTA and CDR2 is FQGNSA. This CDR3 spans 17 amino acids. V lost 5 bases to trimming and J lost 4 bases; unmatched junction nucleotides: 12. CDR3 nucleotide sequence: TGTGCCAGCAGCCAAGCATTGGGGCTAGCGGGAGGAGAGACCCAGTACTTC. Protein sequence: CASSQALGLAGGETQYF.

The chain carries TRBV20-1 and TRBJ2-2; D remains ambiguous. Germline assignment: CDR1 DFQATT and CDR2 SNEGSKA (reference sequence). This CDR3 spans 13 amino acids. Trimming cost V 2 bases and J 7 bases, with 11 bases left between them. CDR3 DNA: TGCAGTGCTAGACCCGATCCGAGCGGGGAGCTGTTTTTT. Protein: CSARPDPSGELFF.

Many counts were recorded for this clonotype. The V and J genes are TRBV20-1 and TRBJ1-6, with D maybe TRBD1 (5 bases). The germline gives CDR1 DFQATT, CDR2 SNEGSKA (reference sequence). The CDR3 sequence is 13 residues long. V gave up 2 bases and J gave up 7 bases, with 9 bases separating them. For the CDR3, the DNA is TGCAGTGCTAGACAGGGTGGCAATTCACCCCTCCACTTT. Translation gives CSARQGGNSPLHF.

This clonotype was counted between two and nine times. The J gene is TRBJ2-7, the V gene TRBV12-3 or TRBV12-4; D may match TRBD1 or TRBD2 (5 bases each). V lost 7 bases, J lost 4 bases, and 20 bases lay in between. The CDR3 sequence is 15 residues long. The CDR3 coding sequence is TGTGCCAGCATGGGGGTTGGGGCAGATGGGTACGAGCAGTACTTC. The encoded protein is CASMGVGADGYEQYF.

Many counts were recorded for this clonotype. The rearrangement links TRBV10-3 to TRBJ1-1; D unclear. The germline gives CDR1 ENHRY, CDR2 SYGVKD. This CDR3 is 12 amino acids long. The CDR3 region has the DNA TGTTCAACAGTCGGGGTGGGCACTGAAGCTTTCTTT. The encoded protein is CSTVGVGTEAFF.

The rearrangement uses TRBV11-2 and TRBJ2-7, with 9 bases matching TRBD1. Near its end, the DNA agrees better with TRBJ2-1, so the J call may be wrong. CDR1 is SGHAT and CDR2 is FQNNGV in the germline V gene. CDR3 size: 15 residues. The CDR3 DNA is TGTGCCAGCAGCCGACCGGGACAGGGAGGGGATGAGCAGTTCTTC. The encoded protein is CASSRPGQGGDEQFF.

A few counts support this clonotype. The rearrangement joins TRBV5-1 to TRBJ2-2; D unresolved. Germline-derived CDR1 and CDR2 are SGHRS and YFSETQ. V lost 0 bases and J 7 bases, leaving 16 bases between the germline ends. The CDR3 is 16 residues long. The CDR3 protein is CASSLVSQQPGGELFF. The CDR3 nucleotides read TGCGCCAGCAGCTTGGTGTCTCAGCAACCGGGCGGGGAGCTGTTTTTT. The full variable domain, rest sourced from reference TRBV5-1 and TRBJ2-2, is KAGVTQTPRYLIKTRGQQVTLSCSPISGHRSVSWYQQTPGQGLQFLFEYFSETQRNKGNFPGRFSGRQFSNSRSEMNVSTLELGDSALYLCASSLVSQQPGGELFFGEGSRLTVL.

V gene TRBV14 combines with J gene TRBJ2-7, with 10 bases that match TRBD2. Trimming at V came to 1 base and at J to 1 base, leaving 7 bases not matched to a gene. Germline values: CDR1 SGHDN, CDR2 FVKESK. The CDR3 has 17 amino acids. The DNA for the CDR3 is TGTGCCAGCAGCCAAGCGTCTAGCGGGAGTGCGTCCTACGAGCAGTACTTC. Amino acid sequence: CASSQASSGSASYEQYF.

The chain combines TRBV20-1 with TRBJ2-5, with 9 bases that match TRBD2. CDR1 and CDR2 (germline): DFQATT, SNEGSKA (reference sequence). The length of the CDR3 is 12 residues. V dropped 7 bases and J dropped 0; count of bases not matched to a gene: 0. CDR3 sequence (DNA): TGCAGTGTAGCGGGAGACCAAGAGACCCAGTACTTC. Residues: CSVAGDQETQYF.

As regards this clonotype: Germline is not matched at one junction end, which may reflect a read error. CDR3 residues: CSVSRDRGVASERYF. DNA of the CDR3: TGCAGCGTGTCCCGGGACAGGGGGGTGGCGAGTGAGCGGTACTTC. The chain has TRBV29-1 and TRBJ2-7, with 11 bases identical to TRBD1. The germline gives CDR1 SQVTM, CDR2 ANQGSEA. CDR3 length: 15 residues.

J is TRBJ2-2 and V is TRBV2; 8 bases fit TRBD2. CDR1 is SNHLY, CDR2 FYNNEI, per germline. The length of the CDR3 is 15 residues. Trimming took 6 bases from V and 2 from J; bases not matched to a gene: 5. The CDR3: CASRNTSGNTGELFF. The CDR3 bases are TGTGCCAGCAGGAATACTAGCGGAAACACCGGGGAGCTGTTTTTT.

The rearrangement joins TRBV20-1 to TRBJ2-2; D may correspond to TRBD1 or TRBD2 (5 bases each). The CDR3 consists of 14 residues. Trimming took 5 bases from V and 4 from J, leaving 14 bases between them. Germline V gives CDR1 DFQATT, CDR2 SNEGSKA (reference sequence). The CDR3 nucleotides are TGCAGTGCTGGGGACCTCTGGGGCACCGGGGAGCTGTTTTTT. Its protein is CSAGDLWGTGELFF.

This chain uses TRBV7-9 with TRBJ2-5; TRBD1 matches 11 bases. CDR1 is SEHNR, CDR2 FQNEAQ, per germline (reference sequence). The trim removed 3 bases at V and 4 bases at J, leaving 4 bases unmatched. There are 15 residues in the CDR3. CDR3 bases: TGTGCCAGCAGCTTTGGAGGACAGGGGGCAGAGACCCAGTACTTC. Protein product: CASSFGGQGAETQYF.

The V call is TRBV9, the J call TRBJ2-7; 13 bases are shared with TRBD2. This CDR3 spans 15 amino acids. Trimming removed 5 bases from V and 9 bases from J; junction bases left unmatched: 11. Germline V gene lookup returns CDR1 SGDLS and CDR2 YYNGEE. CDR3 bases: TGTGCCAGCAGTACCCCGGGACTAGCGGGACGGGGGCAGTACTTC. This encodes CASSTPGLAGRGQYF.